The 21 T cell receptor beta chains in this list originate from one sample, sequenced in a study of T cell responses to AZD1222 COVID-19 vaccine. Generated by immunoSEQ multiplex PCR, the TCRdb table keeps only in-frame clones and is missing some. The sample contains approximately 94,000 clones, about 90% of which appear only once. The starting material was peripheral blood, obtained on day 0 of AZD1222 vaccination. All receptors come from an adult in good health.

This chain joins TRBV4-1 and TRBJ1-1; D gene unclear. The CDR3 runs 15 residues. Germline CDR1 reads MGHRA; CDR2 reads YSYEKL. V was pared by 2 bases and J by 1 base, with 11 bases between. The CDR3 loop is CASSQPRRGNTEAFF. CDR3 nucleotides: TGCGCCAGCAGCCAACCACGACGGGGGAACACTGAAGCTTTCTTT.

V is TRBV28 and J is TRBJ1-4, with D hard to call. V lost 6 bases to trimming and J lost 8 bases, with 16 bases between them. Germline CDR1 reads MDHEN; CDR2 reads SYDVKM. The CDR3 has 14 amino acids. The CDR3 is CASRRWGFGEKLFF. The CDR3 bases are TGTGCCAGCAGAAGATGGGGATTTGGCGAAAAACTGTTTTTT. The full variable domain, with the rest looked up from reference TRBV28 and TRBJ1-4, is DVKVTQSSRYLVKRTGEKVFLECVQDMDHENMFWYRQDPGLGLRLIYFSYDVKMKEKGDIPEGYSVSREKKERFSLILESASTNQTSMYLCASRRWGFGEKLFFGSGTQLSVL.

On this clone itself: A read error may account for a junction end that differs from germline. This chain uses TRBV28 with TRBJ1-1; tentative D call: TRBD1 (6 bases). Per the germline V gene, CDR1 is MDHEN and CDR2 is SYDVKM. The CDR3 totals 14 residues. The CDR3 nucleotides read TGTGCCAGCAGTTCCACAGGGCTGAATACTGAAGCTTTCTTT. It codes for CASSSTGLNTEAFF.

The chain carries TRBV6-5 and TRBJ2-7; 8 bases agree with TRBD2. The CDR3 length is 14 residues. V shed 7 bases, J shed 6 bases, and the junction held 11 bases outside the gene matches. CDR1 and CDR2 from the germline V gene are MNHEY and SVGAGI. CDR3 sequence reads: CASTVSGSSLEQYF. CDR3 sequence (DNA): TGTGCCAGCACCGTGAGCGGGAGTTCCCTCGAGCAGTACTTC.

The chain employs TRBV5-6 and TRBJ2-7, with D perhaps matching TRBD2 (5 bases). This CDR3 is built from 14 residues. Trimming shortened V by 2 bases and J by 0 bases, and 9 bases separated the two germline ends. Per the germline V gene, CDR1 is SGHDT and CDR2 is YYEEEE. The CDR3 spells CASSLFEGSYEQYF. DNA for the CDR3: TGTGCCAGCAGCTTATTTGAGGGCTCCTACGAGCAGTACTTC.

The V and J genes are TRBV11-3 and TRBJ2-6; D possibly matches TRBD1 or TRBD2 (5 bases each). Germline V gene data show CDR1 as SGHNT and CDR2 as YENEEA. CDR3 length: 15 amino acids. Trimming stripped 4 bases from V and 4 bases from J, with 11 bases between. CDR3 DNA sequence: TGTGCCAGCAGCTCTCCAGGGACCGGGGCCAACGTCCTGACTTTC. As protein: CASSSPGTGANVLTF.

CDR3 loop: CASSQGYNEQFF. The CDR3 nucleotides are TGTGCCAGCAGCCAGGGGTACAATGAGCAGTTCTTC. V and J are TRBV28 and TRBJ2-1; D possibly corresponds to TRBD1 (6 bases). The CDR3 runs to 12 residues. Trimming removed 6 bases at V and 4 bases at J, with 7 bases between. The germline gives CDR1 MDHEN, CDR2 SYDVKM.

This clone turned up a few times. J is TRBJ2-7 and V is TRBV28; D gene uncertain. In germline, CDR1 is MDHEN, CDR2 SYDVKM. V dropped 6 bases and J dropped 6 bases, with 12 bases sitting between them. The CDR3 consists of 12 residues. The CDR3 loop reads CASSFGPSEQYF. DNA of the CDR3: TGTGCCAGCAGCTTTGGTCCGTCCGAGCAGTACTTC.

V gene TRBV5-6 combines with J gene TRBJ2-3, with TRBD2 identical over 10 bases. Germline trimming cut 1 base from V and 1 base from J; bases unmatched to any gene: 3. The CDR3 is 16 residues long. Germline values: CDR1 SGHDT, CDR2 YYEEEE. The CDR3 protein is CASSLKLAGGTDTQYF. The CDR3 DNA reads as TGTGCCAGCAGCTTGAAGCTAGCGGGGGGCACAGATACGCAGTATTTT.

This chain connects TRBV30 to TRBJ1-4; D is uncertain. V was clipped by 3 bases and J by 3 bases, with 14 bases between them. This CDR3 has 15 residues. Germline lookup yields CDR1 GTSNPN and CDR2 SVGIG (reference sequence). CDR3 nucleotide sequence: TGTGCCTGGAGACGGAGCCGGAGGGCTAATGAAAAACTGTTTTTT. Protein product: CAWRRSRRANEKLFF. The entire variable domain, with the rest obtained from reference TRBV30 and TRBJ1-4, is as follows: SQTIHQWPATLVQPVGSPLSLECTVEGTSNPNLYWYRQAAGRGLQLLFYSVGIGQISSEVPQNLSASRPQDRQFILSSKKLLLSDSGFYLCAWRRSRRANEKLFFGSGTQLSVL.

The V and J genes are TRBV2 and TRBJ2-3; D possibly corresponds to TRBD2 (6 bases). The CDR3 has 13 amino acids. CDR1 and CDR2 (germline): SNHLY, FYNNEI. V was clipped by 10 bases and J by 2 bases, with 13 bases between them. DNA for the CDR3: TGTGCCACCACCGGGGGATCCACAGATACGCAGTATTTT. Its protein product is CATTGGSTDTQYF.

This clone was seen just once. CDR3 sequence (DNA): TGCAGCGTTGGGGCCGGGTTTGGATATAGATTGGTCGATGAGCAGTTCTTC. Its protein is CSVGAGFGYRLVDEQFF. The chain combines TRBV29-1 with TRBJ2-1; D call uncertain. The V end lost 4 bases, the J end lost 8 bases, and 27 bases lay between the germline ends. The germline V gene encodes CDR1 SQVTM and CDR2 ANQGSEA. The CDR3 extends over 17 amino acids.

The chain's CDR3 is CSVRDTIASPLHF. The CDR3 DNA reads TGCAGCGTGAGGGACACTATAGCTTCACCCCTCCACTTT. The genes are TRBV29-1 and TRBJ1-6, with a weak D call TRBD1 (6 bases). The V end lost 6 bases, the J end lost 9 bases, and 15 bases lay between the germline ends. The CDR3 is 13 residues long. Germline V gene data show CDR1 as SQVTM and CDR2 as ANQGSEA.

This chain joins TRBV30 and TRBJ1-4; D gene ambiguous. There are 13 residues in the CDR3. The V gene lost 3 bases and the J gene lost 8 bases, with 13 bases spanning the gap. The germline V gene encodes CDR1 GTSNPN and CDR2 SVGIG (reference sequence). The CDR3 here is CAWSIHGSEKLFF. CDR3 sequence (DNA): TGTGCCTGGAGCATACATGGTTCAGAAAAACTGTTTTTT.

In this sample, this clone turned up once. The chain links TRBV7-9 to TRBJ2-5; no clear D. This CDR3 has 11 residues. Germline V gene data show CDR1 as SEHNR and CDR2 as FQNEAQ (reference sequence). V was shortened by 5 bases and J by 5 bases, with 6 bases between the two germline ends. For the CDR3, the DNA is TGTGCCAGCAGCGACGCCGAGACCCAGTACTTC. This translates into CASSDAETQYF.

This clone qualifies as medium-sized (0.01 to 0.1%). The V and J genes are TRBV7-9 and TRBJ1-6, with D uncertain. Trimming stripped 2 bases from V and 5 bases from J, with 7 bases between. This CDR3 has 14 residues. CDR1 is SEHNR, CDR2 FQNEAQ, per germline (reference sequence). The CDR3 sequence: CASSLLRDNSPLHF. CDR3 coding DNA: TGTGCCAGCAGCTTATTACGGGATAATTCACCCCTCCACTTT.

The J gene is TRBJ2-2, the V gene TRBV4-2; TRBD2 might be the D (6 bases). The CDR3 has 16 amino acids. Trimming left V 1 base short and J 4 bases short, with 13 bases between. Germline CDR1 and CDR2: LGHNA and YNFKEQ. The CDR3 protein is CASSQVGGASTGELFF. CDR3 nucleotide sequence: TGTGCCAGCAGCCAAGTAGGAGGGGCTTCCACCGGGGAGCTGTTTTTT.

The chain links TRBV3-1 (or the pseudogene TRBV3-2) to TRBJ1-1; D might be TRBD1 (5 bases). This CDR3 is 15 amino acids long. Germline V CDR1 and CDR2: LGHDT, YNNKEL (reference sequence). V was shortened by 3 bases and J by 4 bases, with 15 bases between the two germline ends. The CDR3 coding sequence is TGTGCCAGCAGCCAGGGTCGGGGCGGGGGCACTGAAGCTTTCTTT. As protein: CASSQGRGGGTEAFF.

CDR3: CASSQQGSSGNTIYF. DNA of the CDR3: TGTGCCAGCAGCCAACAGGGATCCTCTGGAAACACCATATATTTT. The chain employs TRBV6-5 and TRBJ1-3, with D possibly being TRBD1 (6 bases). Germline V gene sequence: CDR1 MNHEY, CDR2 SVGAGI. This CDR3 has 15 residues. Trimming removed 6 bases at V and 0 bases at J, with 12 bases between.

The chain is built from TRBV19 and TRBJ1-4; 9 bases agree with TRBD1. CDR1 and CDR2 from the germline V gene are LNHDA and SQIVND (reference sequence). Unmatched junction bases numbered 5, after V lost 1 base and J lost 8 bases. CDR3 length equals 15 residues. CDR3: CASSIVGTGNEKLFF. The CDR3 DNA follows: TGTGCCAGTAGTATAGTAGGGACAGGGAACGAAAAACTGTTTTTT. Full variable domain (remainder filled in from reference TRBV19 and TRBJ1-4): DGGITQSPKYLFRKEGQNVTLSCEQNLNHDAMYWYRQDPGQGLRLIYYSQIVNDFQKGDIAEGYSVSREKKESFPLTVTSAQKNPTAFYLCASSIVGTGNEKLFFGSGTQLSVL.

The V call is TRBV27, the J call TRBJ2-2; the D is unclear. V gave up 5 bases and J gave up 0 bases, with 4 bases separating them. Germline V gene data show CDR1 as MNHEY and CDR2 as SMNVEV (reference sequence). The CDR3 runs to 13 residues. CDR3 in amino acids: CASSGTNTGELFF. CDR3 DNA sequence: TGTGCCAGCAGTGGAACGAACACCGGGGAGCTGTTTTTT.